The 21 T cell receptor beta chains below all came from one sample that was sequenced in a study of blood T cell repertoires in COVID-19. Libraries were prepared by immunoSEQ multiplex PCR; TCRdb keeps only in-frame clonotypes and omits some of them. The sample contains 15,000 to 19,000 clones, roughly four fifths of which appear only once. Material: peripheral blood. These TCRs come from a man aged 80 or over with active or convalescent COVID-19.

The chain has TRBV9 and TRBJ2-5; 7 bases map to TRBD1. The CDR3 is 13 amino acids. Trimming removed 4 bases from V and 5 bases from J; junction bases left unmatched: 5. Germline V lookup: CDR1 SGDLS, CDR2 YYNGEE. DNA of the CDR3: TGTGCCAGCAGCCCCAGGGGGTCCGAGACCCAGTACTTC. The encoded protein is CASSPRGSETQYF. The entire variable domain, with the rest obtained from reference TRBV9 and TRBJ2-5, is as follows: DSGVTQTPKHLITATGQRVTLRCSPRSGDLSVYWYQQSLDQGLQFLIQYYNGEERAKGNILERFSAQQFPDLHSELNLSSLELGDSALYFCASSPRGSETQYFGPGTRLLVL.

The J gene is TRBJ2-1, the V gene TRBV7-9; D might be TRBD1 (6 bases). The germline V gene encodes CDR1 SEHNR and CDR2 FQNEAQ (reference sequence). The CDR3 totals 12 residues. Trimming removed 4 bases at V and 5 bases at J, with 6 bases between. CDR3 region: CASSWDNNEQFF. The CDR3 DNA sequence: TGTGCCAGCAGCTGGGACAACAATGAGCAGTTCTTC.

The rearrangement links TRBV5-6 to TRBJ2-1; 14 bases align to TRBD2. There are 14 residues in the CDR3. Germline-derived CDR1 and CDR2 are SGHDT and YYEEEE. The ends lost 4 bases at V and 8 bases at J; junction bases unmatched: 2. DNA for the CDR3: TGTGCCAGCAGCCCGGGACTAGCGGGGGATGAGCAGTTCTTC. It codes for CASSPGLAGDEQFF. The entire variable domain, with the rest obtained from reference TRBV5-6 and TRBJ2-1, is as follows: DAGVTQSPTHLIKTRGQQVTLRCSPKSGHDTVSWYQQALGQGPQFIFQYYEEEERQRGNFPDRFSGHQFPNYSSELNVNALLLGDSALYLCASSPGLAGDEQFFGPGTRLTVL.

The chain couples TRBV5-4 to TRBJ2-3, with TRBD2 identical over 11 bases. The CDR3 runs 17 residues. V dropped 0 bases and J dropped 5; count of bases not matched to a gene: 8. The germline gives CDR1 SGHNT, CDR2 YYREEE (reference sequence). CDR3 amino acids: CASSLAASGGLGDTQYF. The CDR3 region has the DNA TGTGCCAGCAGCTTGGCAGCTAGCGGGGGGCTTGGAGATACGCAGTATTTT. Full variable domain (remainder filled in from reference TRBV5-4 and TRBJ2-3): ETGVTQSPTHLIKTRGQQVTLRCSSQSGHNTVSWYQQALGQGPQFIFQYYREEENGRGNFPPRFSGLQFPNYSSELNVNALELDDSALYLCASSLAASGGLGDTQYFGPGTRLTVL.

V gene TRBV7-9 combines with J gene TRBJ2-7; D gene ambiguous. Germline lookup yields CDR1 SEHNR and CDR2 FQNEAQ (reference sequence). Trimming took 2 bases from V and 1 from J, leaving 6 bases between them. The CDR3 is made up of 13 amino acids. CDR3 amino acids: CASSLPQSYEQYF. The CDR3 DNA follows: TGTGCCAGCAGCTTACCACAATCCTACGAGCAGTACTTC.

The chain carries TRBV14 and TRBJ2-1, with TRBD2 matching 8 bases. The CDR3 consists of 22 residues. Per the germline V gene, CDR1 is SGHDN and CDR2 is FVKESK. V shed 2 bases and J 7 bases; nucleotides not matched to a gene: 28. This CDR3 reads CASSQPVIQRLVSGGIGNEQFF. The CDR3 nucleotides are TGTGCCAGCAGCCAACCTGTCATTCAAAGATTGGTTTCGGGGGGGATCGGAAATGAGCAGTTCTTC.

The rearrangement joins TRBV27 to TRBJ1-1; TRBD1 might be the D (6 bases). The CDR3 totals 13 residues. Germline V lookup: CDR1 MNHEY, CDR2 SMNVEV (reference sequence). V was cut by 5 bases and J by 1 base, with 8 bases left in between. This CDR3 is CASSIQGNTEAFF. The DNA for the CDR3 is TGTGCCAGCAGTATACAGGGGAACACTGAAGCTTTCTTT.

This sequence joins TRBV18 and TRBJ1-2, with D uncertain. CDR3 length: 18 residues. Germline CDR1 KGHSH, CDR2 LQKENI. The germline V and J ends were trimmed by 1 base and 8 bases, with 26 bases remaining between them. In nucleotides, the CDR3 is TGTGCCAGCTCACCACGACAACAGCCATCAGACCCAGGCCGGGGCTACACCTTC. This encodes CASSPRQQPSDPGRGYTF.

The CDR3 spells CASSPKGGSQETQYF. The CDR3 DNA reads TGTGCCAGCAGCCCTAAGGGGGGGAGCCAAGAGACCCAGTACTTC. V and J are TRBV2 and TRBJ2-5, with TRBD2 as a possible D gene (7 bases). This CDR3 region has 15 residues. Germline CDR1 reads SNHLY; CDR2 reads FYNNEI. V gave up 6 bases and J gave up 1 base, with 15 bases separating them.

The V and J genes are TRBV2 and TRBJ2-2, with 7 nucleotides matching TRBD1. CDR1 is SNHLY and CDR2 is FYNNEI in the germline V gene. The trim removed 6 bases at V and 1 base at J, leaving 5 bases unmatched. CDR3 length equals 15 residues. The CDR3 DNA reads as TGTGCCAGCAGCCCCGGGACAGTGAACACCGGGGAGCTGTTTTTT. The encoded protein is CASSPGTVNTGELFF.

The chain is built from TRBV5-1 and TRBJ1-5, with a weak D call TRBD1 (6 bases). CDR1 and CDR2 (germline): SGHRS, YFSETQ. Trimming took 10 bases from V and 1 from J, leaving 21 bases between them. This CDR3 region has 16 residues. CDR3 in amino acids: CARRGAGGASNQPQHF. For the CDR3, the DNA is TGCGCCCGCCGCGGGGCCGGGGGGGCAAGCAATCAGCCCCAGCATTTT.

This rearrangement joins TRBV7-2 to TRBJ2-5; D is possibly TRBD2 (6 bases). Trimming left V 4 bases short and J 4 bases short, with 13 bases between. This CDR3 is 14 amino acids long. Germline CDR1 is SGHTA and CDR2 is FQGNSA. As DNA, the CDR3 is TGTGCCAGCAGCTCCAGTCGGAGGGGAGAGACCCAGTACTTC. Amino acid sequence: CASSSSRRGETQYF.

The chain links TRBV15 to TRBJ1-1; D might be TRBD1 (6 bases). CDR3 length: 14 residues. Trimming removed 4 bases at V and 3 bases at J, with 12 bases between. CDR1 LNHNV and CDR2 YYDKDF come from the germline V gene (reference sequence). In nucleotides, the CDR3 is TGTGCCACCAGCAACAGGGTTGGGGACACTGAAGCTTTCTTT. It codes for CATSNRVGDTEAFF.

J is TRBJ2-3 and V is TRBV6-4, with a tentative D call TRBD1 (5 bases). The germline V and J ends were trimmed by 2 bases and 3 bases, with 6 bases remaining between them. In germline, CDR1 is MRHNA, CDR2 SNTAGT. This CDR3 has 13 amino acids. The CDR3: CASSDRGTDTQYF. DNA of the CDR3: TGTGCCAGCAGTGACAGGGGTACAGATACGCAGTATTTT.

This clone has more than one count but fewer than ten. The chain recombines TRBV5-1 with TRBJ1-1; TRBD1 might be the D (5 bases). The CDR3 loop spans 14 amino acids. Germline values: CDR1 SGHRS, CDR2 YFSETQ. The V end was cut by 4 bases, the J end by 4 bases, with 14 bases between. In DNA, the CDR3 is TGCGCCAGCAGCCCGGGAGGGGTGGGCACTGAAGCTTTCTTT. As protein: CASSPGGVGTEAFF.

The V and J genes are TRBV28 and TRBJ1-2; D is perhaps TRBD1 (6 bases). Per germline, CDR1 MDHEN and CDR2 SYDVKM. With 1 base removed from V and 2 bases from J, the gap between germline ends came to 17 bases. This CDR3 has 17 amino acids. CDR3 DNA: TGTGCCAGCAGTTTATCCGCGGGGGCGCGAATCAACTATGGCTACACCTTC. Translating gives CASSLSAGARINYGYTF.

This chain uses TRBV4-3 with TRBJ2-2; TRBD1 matches 7 bases. The CDR3 loop spans 16 amino acids. Germline CDR1 LGHNA, CDR2 YSLEER. The trim removed 0 bases at V and 2 bases at J, leaving 3 bases unmatched. The CDR3 DNA reads as TGCGCCAGCAGCCAAGACAGGGGGATAAACACCGGGGAGCTGTTTTTT. Translating gives CASSQDRGINTGELFF.

V and J are TRBV3-1 (or the pseudogene TRBV3-2) and TRBJ2-2; the match to TRBD1 covers 8 bases. Germline CDR1 LGHDT, CDR2 YNNKEL (reference sequence). This CDR3 is built from 14 residues. V shed 1 base and J 6 bases; nucleotides not matched to a gene: 1. CDR3 residues: CASSQVTGAGELFF. In nucleotides, the CDR3 is TGTGCCAGCAGCCAAGTGACAGGGGCCGGGGAGCTGTTTTTT.

This clone was seen more than once but under ten times. The rearrangement uses TRBV4-1 and TRBJ1-6, with no clear D. CDR1 is MGHRA, CDR2 YSYEKL, per germline. The ends were cut back, 2 bases at V and 14 bases at J, with 16 bases in the middle. The CDR3 has 14 amino acids. The CDR3 DNA sequence: TGCGCCAGCAGCCAATCCTTCACTGATGCGGCCCTCCACTTT. Its protein product is CASSQSFTDAALHF.

This chain connects TRBV6-1 to TRBJ2-7, with TRBD1 identical over 8 bases. There are 16 residues in the CDR3. Germline values: CDR1 MNHNS, CDR2 SASEGT. With 1 base clipped from V and 0 bases from J, the junction kept 5 bases outside the gene matches. CDR3 sequence (DNA): TGTGCCAGCAGTGAAGTTGGGACAGGATTCTCCTACGAGCAGTACTTC. The encoded protein is CASSEVGTGFSYEQYF.

The gene calls are TRBV9 and TRBJ1-2; 8 positions match TRBD1. V lost 4 bases and J lost 4; bases outside the gene matches: 3. Per germline, CDR1 SGDLS and CDR2 YYNGEE. CDR3 length: 13 residues. The CDR3 nucleotides read TGTGCCAGCAGCCCGACAGGGGTCTATGGCTACACCTTC. Translation: CASSPTGVYGYTF.